The 14 T cell receptor beta chains in this list originate from one sample, sequenced in a study of blood T cell repertoires in COVID-19. This table comes from immunoSEQ multiplex PCR, and its TCRdb copy is limited to in-frame clones, with some not included. The sample contains under 150,000 clones, approximately 80% of which appear only once. The sequencing sample was made of peripheral blood. The receptor source for this set is a man aged 35-49 years with active or convalescent COVID-19.

The genes are TRBV14 and TRBJ2-5; TRBD1 is a possible D gene (6 bases). With 3 bases removed from V and 2 bases from J, the gap between germline ends came to 19 bases. From germline, CDR1 is SGHDN and CDR2 FVKESK. The CDR3 length is 17 residues. The CDR3 sequence is CASSHFTGTSFQETQYF. CDR3 sequence (DNA): TGTGCCAGCAGCCACTTTACCGGGACATCTTTTCAAGAGACCCAGTACTTC.

V gene TRBV13 combines with J gene TRBJ1-2, with 11 positions matching TRBD1. The junction had 1 base not matched to a gene; V was cut back by 4 bases and J by 6 bases. From germline, CDR1 is PRHDT and CDR2 FYEKMQ (reference sequence). This CDR3 spans 13 amino acids. CDR3 loop: CASSWGQGDGYTF. The CDR3 region has the DNA TGTGCCAGCAGCTGGGGACAGGGGGATGGCTACACCTTC.

The chain uses TRBV4-3 and TRBJ2-2; D remains ambiguous. The CDR3 covers 16 residues. Deletions cut 0 bases from V and 0 bases from J, with 8 bases between. Germline V CDR1 and CDR2: LGHNA, YSLEER. In nucleotides, the CDR3 is TGCGCCAGCAGCCAAGACCCCGGTTCGAACACCGGGGAGCTGTTTTTT. This encodes CASSQDPGSNTGELFF.

The CDR3 here is CASSLGGLGSPLHF. The DNA for the CDR3 is TGTGCCAGCAGTTTAGGAGGGCTTGGTTCACCCCTCCACTTT. The chain recombines TRBV27 with TRBJ1-6; D remains ambiguous. V was clipped by 2 bases and J by 9 bases, with 11 bases between them. Germline V gene sequence: CDR1 MNHEY, CDR2 SMNVEV (reference sequence). The CDR3 totals 14 residues.

The genes are TRBV12-1 and TRBJ2-2; the table calls TRBD1, which could not be checked here. TRBV12-1 corresponds to a pseudogene. This CDR3 contains 14 residues. The CDR3 here is CASSRRQNTGELFF. The CDR3 DNA reads as TGTGCCAGCAGCCGCCGACAGAACACCGGGGAGCTGTTTTTT.

This clone occurred a few times. Other nucleotide sequences in the sample specify the same CDR3. V gene TRBV6-4 combines with J gene TRBJ1-5, with a tentative D call TRBD1 (5 bases). Germline loops: CDR1 MRHNA, CDR2 SNTAGT. The CDR3 runs 13 residues. The V end lost 3 bases, the J end lost 3 bases, and 6 bases lay between the germline ends. This CDR3 is CASSEGANQPQHF. The CDR3, as DNA: TGTGCCAGCAGTGAAGGGGCCAATCAGCCCCAGCATTTT.

This sequence joins TRBV5-5 and TRBJ2-1; the match to TRBD1 covers 7 bases. The CDR3 runs to 16 residues. J lost 9 bases, V lost 0 bases, and 12 bases had no gene match. Germline CDR1 is SGHKS and CDR2 is YYEKEE (reference sequence). CDR3 nucleotides: TGTGCCAGCAGCTTGGTTGGGACAGAGGAAGGGGGTGAGCAGTTCTTC. Protein sequence: CASSLVGTEEGGEQFF.

The rearrangement joins TRBV10-3 to TRBJ1-2, with 7 bases matching TRBD1. J lost 4 bases, V lost 7 bases, and 6 bases had no gene match. The CDR3 is 13 amino acids. Per germline, CDR1 ENHRY and CDR2 SYGVKD. CDR3 sequence reads: CAITGAGGYGYTF. The CDR3 DNA reads as TGTGCCATCACTGGAGCAGGGGGCTATGGCTACACCTTC.

The CDR3 coding sequence is TGTGCCAGCAGCTTGGTCCTAAAGGACAGTATCAATCAGCCCCAGCATTTT. It specifies CASSLVLKDSINQPQHF. The gene calls are TRBV5-6 and TRBJ1-5, with D perhaps matching TRBD1 (6 bases). Germline assignment: CDR1 SGHDT and CDR2 YYEEEE. V shed 0 bases and J shed 3 bases, with 16 bases lying between them. This CDR3 has 17 amino acids.

The chain joins TRBV19 to TRBJ1-1; D is perhaps TRBD1 (6 bases). V dropped 6 bases and J dropped 5 bases, with 13 bases sitting between them. Germline CDR1 reads LNHDA; CDR2 reads SQIVND (reference sequence). The CDR3 is 13 amino acids. CDR3 DNA: TGTGCCAGTAGGACCCGCAGGGGTACTGAAGCTTTCTTT. Translation: CASRTRRGTEAFF.

This clone has more than one count but fewer than ten. V and J are TRBV24-1 and TRBJ1-5; weak D call: TRBD1 (5 bases). CDR1 is KGHDR, CDR2 SFDVKD, per germline. The CDR3 sequence is 14 residues long. Deletions cut 3 bases from V and 3 bases from J, with 8 bases between. The CDR3 DNA follows: TGTGCCACCAGTGATGCGGGGGTCAATCAGCCCCAGCATTTT. The encoded protein is CATSDAGVNQPQHF.

This chain uses TRBV6-4 with TRBJ1-2; a possible D gene is TRBD1 (5 bases). The V gene's germline CDR1 is MRHNA and CDR2 SNTAGT. With 7 bases removed from V and 6 bases from J, the gap between germline ends came to 15 bases. The CDR3 spans 13 residues. The CDR3 here is CASTLLTGDGYTF. CDR3 coding DNA: TGTGCCAGCACCCTGCTAACAGGAGATGGCTACACCTTC.

The chain carries TRBV7-6 and TRBJ1-1; D remains ambiguous. CDR1 is SGHVS and CDR2 is FNYEAQ in the germline V gene. Trimming left V 2 bases short and J 3 bases short, with 7 bases between. The CDR3 sequence is 13 residues long. The CDR3 DNA reads as TGTGCCAGCAGCTTATTACAGTACACTGAAGCTTTCTTT. Translation gives CASSLLQYTEAFF. The complete variable domain, with remaining parts taken from reference TRBV7-6 and TRBJ1-1, reads GAGVSQSPRYKVTKRGQDVALRCDPISGHVSLYWYRQALGQGPEFLTYFNYEAQQDKSGLPNDRFSAERPEGSISTLTIQRTEQRDSAMYRCASSLLQYTEAFFGQGTRLTVV.

The chain employs TRBV19 and TRBJ2-1, with a weak D call TRBD2 (6 bases). The CDR3 loop spans 14 amino acids. Between the trimmed V and J ends, which lost 7 bases and 5 bases, there was a span of 15 bases. Germline values: CDR1 LNHDA, CDR2 SQIVND (reference sequence). As DNA, the CDR3 is TGTGCCAGTAAGGGAGGACCTAGGGACAATGAGCAGTTCTTC. Its translation is CASKGGPRDNEQFF.